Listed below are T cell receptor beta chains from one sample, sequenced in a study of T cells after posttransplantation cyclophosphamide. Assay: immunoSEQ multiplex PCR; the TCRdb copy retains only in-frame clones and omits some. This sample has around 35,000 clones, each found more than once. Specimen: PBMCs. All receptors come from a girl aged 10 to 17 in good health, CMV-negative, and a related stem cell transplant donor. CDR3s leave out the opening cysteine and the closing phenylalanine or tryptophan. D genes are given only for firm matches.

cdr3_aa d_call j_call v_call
ASSEAGGSNQPQH . TRBJ1-5 TRBV6-1
ASSPLLAGDAGELF TRBD2 TRBJ2-2 TRBV18
ASSLGFRTGLGQETQY TRBD1 TRBJ2-5 TRBV5-4
ASSEGGTRGGRAYEQY . TRBJ2-7 TRBV2
ASSVDSAPGETQY . TRBJ2-5 TRBV9
AWGLASETQY TRBD2 TRBJ2-5 TRBV30
ASNRFGPQETQY . TRBJ2-5 TRBV2
ASRQKGQGFEGYT TRBD1 TRBJ1-2 TRBV6-6
ASRQGQGSLYSPLH TRBD1 TRBJ1-6 TRBV28
ASSLGAGGAF TRBD1 TRBJ1-1 TRBV27
ASSLGGTGLNQPQH . TRBJ1-5 TRBV5-5
ASSQDSGTGSGETQY TRBD1 TRBJ2-5 TRBV4-1
ASSQHVKHRSSYEQY . TRBJ2-7 TRBV4-1
ASSKARQDRNHQETQY . TRBJ2-5 TRBV21-1
ASSQYPTGGYEQY . TRBJ2-7 TRBV7-9
ASMKGGSDTEAF . TRBJ1-1 TRBV28
ASSMTGSGYT TRBD1 TRBJ1-2 TRBV6-6
ASSGLATVNEQF TRBD2 TRBJ2-1 TRBV10-2
ASSQGGNTIY . TRBJ1-3 TRBV5-4
ASSRTGTLTYEQY . TRBJ2-7 TRBV10-2
ASSLGPPSSYGYT . TRBJ1-2 TRBV13
AIGDRDNSPLH TRBD1 TRBJ1-6 TRBV10-3